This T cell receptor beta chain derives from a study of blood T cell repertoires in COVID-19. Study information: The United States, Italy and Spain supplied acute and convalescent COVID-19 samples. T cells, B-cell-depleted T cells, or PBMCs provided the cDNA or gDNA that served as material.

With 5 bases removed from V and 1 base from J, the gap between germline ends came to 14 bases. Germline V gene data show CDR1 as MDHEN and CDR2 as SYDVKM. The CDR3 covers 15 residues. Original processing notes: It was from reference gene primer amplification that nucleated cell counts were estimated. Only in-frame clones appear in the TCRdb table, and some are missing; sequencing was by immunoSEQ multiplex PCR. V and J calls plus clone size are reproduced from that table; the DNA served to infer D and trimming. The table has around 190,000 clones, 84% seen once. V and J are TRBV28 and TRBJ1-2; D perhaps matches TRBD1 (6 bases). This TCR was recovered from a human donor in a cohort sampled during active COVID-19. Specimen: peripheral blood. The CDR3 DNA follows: TGTGCCAGCAGTCCTAGGACAGCTATTAACTATGGCTACACCTTC. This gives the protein CASSPRTAINYGYTF.